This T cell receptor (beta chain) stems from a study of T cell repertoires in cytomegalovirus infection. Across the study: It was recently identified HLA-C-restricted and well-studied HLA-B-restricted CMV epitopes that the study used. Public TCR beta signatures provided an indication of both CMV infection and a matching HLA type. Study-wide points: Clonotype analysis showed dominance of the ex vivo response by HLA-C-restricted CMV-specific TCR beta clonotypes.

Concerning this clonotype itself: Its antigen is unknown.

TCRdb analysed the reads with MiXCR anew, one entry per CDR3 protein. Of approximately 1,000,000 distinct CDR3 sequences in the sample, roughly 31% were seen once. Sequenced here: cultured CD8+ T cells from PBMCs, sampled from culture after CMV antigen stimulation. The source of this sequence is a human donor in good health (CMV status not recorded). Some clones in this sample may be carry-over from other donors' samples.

The CDR3 here is CASSLAPQGPHGGAFF. The DNA for the CDR3 is TGTGCCAGCAGCTTAGCGCCGCAGGGACCTCATGGCGGAGCTTTCTTT. The chain is built from TRBV7-9 and TRBJ1-1; D might be TRBD1 (5 bases). The germline gives CDR1 SEHNR, CDR2 FQNEAQ (reference sequence). Trimming removed 0 bases from V and 10 bases from J, with 21 bases in between. The CDR3 runs 16 residues. Using reference TRBV7-9 and TRBJ1-1 for the parts outside the CDR3, the full variable domain is DTGVSQNPRHKITKRGQNVTFRCDPISEHNRLYWYRQTLGQGPEFLTYFQNEAQLEKSRLLSDRFSAERPKGSFSTLEIQRTEQGDSAMYLCASSLAPQGPHGGAFFGQGTRLTVV.